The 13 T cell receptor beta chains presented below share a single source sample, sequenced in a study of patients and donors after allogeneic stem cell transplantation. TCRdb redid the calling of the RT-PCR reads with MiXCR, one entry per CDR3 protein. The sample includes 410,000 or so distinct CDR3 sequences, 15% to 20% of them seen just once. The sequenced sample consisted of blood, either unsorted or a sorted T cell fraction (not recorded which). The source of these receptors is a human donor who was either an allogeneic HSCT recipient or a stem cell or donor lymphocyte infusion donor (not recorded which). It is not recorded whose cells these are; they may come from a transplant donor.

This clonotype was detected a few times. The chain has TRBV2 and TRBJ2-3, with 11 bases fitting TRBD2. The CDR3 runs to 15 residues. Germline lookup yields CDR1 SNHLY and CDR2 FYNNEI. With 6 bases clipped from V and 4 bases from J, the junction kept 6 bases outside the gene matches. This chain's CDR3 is CASRLLAGDADTQYF. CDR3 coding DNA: TGTGCCAGCAGGCTACTAGCGGGAGACGCAGATACGCAGTATTTT. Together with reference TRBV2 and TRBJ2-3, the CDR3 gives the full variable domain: EPEVTQTPSHQVTQMGQEVILRCVPISNHLYFYWYRQILGQKVEFLVSFYNNEISEKSEIFDDQFSVERPDGSNFTLKIRSTKLEDSAMYFCASRLLAGDADTQYFGPGTRLTVL.

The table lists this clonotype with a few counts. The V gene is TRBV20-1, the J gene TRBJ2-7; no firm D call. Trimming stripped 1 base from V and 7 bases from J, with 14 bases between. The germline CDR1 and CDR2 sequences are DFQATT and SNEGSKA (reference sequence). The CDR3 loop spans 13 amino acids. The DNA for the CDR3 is TGCAGTGCTAGAGGAGCACCAGTCGAAGAGCAGTACTTC. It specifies CSARGAPVEEQYF.

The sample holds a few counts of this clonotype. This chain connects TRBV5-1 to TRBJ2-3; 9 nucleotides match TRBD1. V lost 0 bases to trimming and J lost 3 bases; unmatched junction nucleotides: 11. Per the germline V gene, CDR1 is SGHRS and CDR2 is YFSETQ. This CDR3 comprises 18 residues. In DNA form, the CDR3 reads TGCGCCAGCAGCTTGGCTGGTACAGGGGGCGTTTTAACAGATACGCAGTATTTT. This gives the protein CASSLAGTGGVLTDTQYF.

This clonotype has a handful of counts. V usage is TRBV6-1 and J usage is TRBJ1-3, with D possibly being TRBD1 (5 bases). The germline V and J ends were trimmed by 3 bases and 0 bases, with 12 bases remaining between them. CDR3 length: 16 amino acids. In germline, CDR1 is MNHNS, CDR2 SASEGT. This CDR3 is CASSDPGIASGNTIYF. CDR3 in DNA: TGTGCCAGCAGTGACCCAGGGATTGCCTCTGGAAACACCATATATTTT.

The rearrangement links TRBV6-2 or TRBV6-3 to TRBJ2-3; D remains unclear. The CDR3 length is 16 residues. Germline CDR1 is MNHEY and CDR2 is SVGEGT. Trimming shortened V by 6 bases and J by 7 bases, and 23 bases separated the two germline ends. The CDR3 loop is CASRDPTKGPSYTQYF. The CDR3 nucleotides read TGTGCCAGCAGGGACCCCACAAAGGGCCCGTCGTATACGCAGTATTTT.

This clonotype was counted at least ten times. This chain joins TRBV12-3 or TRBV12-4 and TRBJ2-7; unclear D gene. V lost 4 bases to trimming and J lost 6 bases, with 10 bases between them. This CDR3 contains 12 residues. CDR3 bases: TGTGCCAGCAGTTCAGCTCCACTCGAGCAGTACTTC. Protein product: CASSSAPLEQYF.

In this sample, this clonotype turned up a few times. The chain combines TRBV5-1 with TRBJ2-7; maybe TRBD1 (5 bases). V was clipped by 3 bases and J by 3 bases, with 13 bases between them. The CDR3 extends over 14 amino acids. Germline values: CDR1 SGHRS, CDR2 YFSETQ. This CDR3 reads CASSSLRQGYEQYF. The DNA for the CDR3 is TGCGCCAGCAGCTCACTGAGGCAGGGCTACGAGCAGTACTTC.

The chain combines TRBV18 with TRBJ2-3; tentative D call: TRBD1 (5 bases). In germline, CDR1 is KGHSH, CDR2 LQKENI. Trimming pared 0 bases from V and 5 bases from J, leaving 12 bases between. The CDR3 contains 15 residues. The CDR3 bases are TGTGCCAGCTCACCACCGGACGCAGGGATAGATACGCAGTATTTT. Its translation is CASSPPDAGIDTQYF.

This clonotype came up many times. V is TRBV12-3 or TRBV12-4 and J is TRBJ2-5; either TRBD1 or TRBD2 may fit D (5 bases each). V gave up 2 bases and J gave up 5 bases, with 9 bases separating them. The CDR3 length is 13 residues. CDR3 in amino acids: CASSLTGGETQYF. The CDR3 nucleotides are TGTGCCAGCAGTTTAACAGGCGGGGAGACCCAGTACTTC.

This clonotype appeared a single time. This CDR3 reads CASSLQGHGELFF. The CDR3 DNA is TGTGCCAGCAGCTTACAGGGCCACGGGGAGCTGTTTTTT. This rearrangement joins TRBV7-8 to TRBJ2-2; possibly TRBD1 for D (5 bases). CDR1 and CDR2 from the germline V gene are SGHVS and FQNEAQ. The CDR3 is made up of 13 amino acids. With 2 bases removed from V and 7 bases from J, the gap between germline ends came to 8 bases.

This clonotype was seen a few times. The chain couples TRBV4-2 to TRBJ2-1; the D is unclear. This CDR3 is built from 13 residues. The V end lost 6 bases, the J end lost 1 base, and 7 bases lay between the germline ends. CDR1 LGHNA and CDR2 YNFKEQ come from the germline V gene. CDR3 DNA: TGTGCCAGCAGGCGAGCGTCCTACAATGAGCAGTTCTTC. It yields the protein CASRRASYNEQFF.

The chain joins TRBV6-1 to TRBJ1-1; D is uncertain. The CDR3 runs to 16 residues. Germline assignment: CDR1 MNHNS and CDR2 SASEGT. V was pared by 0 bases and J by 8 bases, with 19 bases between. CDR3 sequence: CASSEALRRISMEAFF. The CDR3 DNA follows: TGTGCCAGCAGTGAAGCGCTTCGCAGGATTAGCATGGAAGCTTTCTTT.

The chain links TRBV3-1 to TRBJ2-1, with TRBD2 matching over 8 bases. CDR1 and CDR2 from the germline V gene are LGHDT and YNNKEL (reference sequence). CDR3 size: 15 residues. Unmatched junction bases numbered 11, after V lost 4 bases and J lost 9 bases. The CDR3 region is CASSPQRERGGEQFF. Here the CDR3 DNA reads TGTGCCAGCAGCCCTCAGCGGGAGCGGGGTGGTGAGCAGTTCTTC.